This passage covers 14 T cell receptor beta chains from one sample sequenced in a study of identical twins. One entry per CDR3 protein results from TCRdb running MiXCR on the 5' RACE reads. Here the sample spans 460,000 or so distinct CDR3 sequences, 14% being singletons. This sample also belongs to another study, concerning yellow fever vaccine responses in identical twins.

The sample was CD4+ T cells sorted from blood. These receptors were obtained from a young woman in good health.

This clonotype was seen more than once but under ten times. The chain combines TRBV14 with TRBJ2-1, with 9 nucleotides matching TRBD2. The CDR3 runs 15 residues. V gave up 2 bases and J gave up 9 bases; unmatched junction bases: 8. Germline CDR1 and CDR2: SGHDN and FVKESK. The CDR3 reads CASSQFLAGESEQFF. The CDR3 coding sequence is TGTGCCAGCAGCCAATTTTTAGCGGGAGAGAGTGAGCAGTTCTTC.

The chain carries TRBV11-2 and TRBJ2-3; TRBD2 agrees at 8 bases. The CDR3 is 15 residues long. Trimming at V came to 2 bases and at J to 4 bases, leaving 5 bases not matched to a gene. The germline gives CDR1 SGHAT, CDR2 FQNNGV. The CDR3 is CASSLNGRGSDTQYF. CDR3 in DNA: TGTGCCAGCAGCTTAAACGGGAGGGGGTCAGATACGCAGTATTTT.

This clonotype has a handful of counts. This chain uses TRBV11-2 with TRBJ2-5, with TRBD2 matching 8 bases. Losses at the gene ends were 3 bases for V and 5 bases for J; bases not matched to a gene: 8. This CDR3 comprises 15 residues. Per germline, CDR1 SGHAT and CDR2 FQNNGV. The CDR3 region is CASSLLRRGVETQYF. DNA of the CDR3: TGTGCCAGCAGCTTGTTGAGGCGGGGGGTGGAGACCCAGTACTTC. Full variable domain (rest looked up from reference TRBV11-2 and TRBJ2-5): EAGVAQSPRYKIIEKRQSVAFWCNPISGHATLYWYQQILGQGPKLLIQFQNNGVVDDSQLPKDRFSAERLKGVDSTLKIQPAKLEDSAVYLCASSLLRRGVETQYFGPGTRLLVL.

This clonotype has a count of ten or more. V and J are TRBV12-3 or TRBV12-4 and TRBJ2-3, with D perhaps TRBD1 (6 bases). Trimming shortened V by 0 bases and J by 4 bases, and 17 bases separated the two germline ends. CDR3 size: 17 residues. CDR3 DNA: TGTGCCAGCAGTTTAGCGGTGAGGGGGACATTCGCAGATACGCAGTATTTT. As protein: CASSLAVRGTFADTQYF.

This rearrangement joins TRBV20-1 to TRBJ1-1; 8 bases fit TRBD1. Per germline, CDR1 DFQATT and CDR2 SNEGSKA (reference sequence). After removal of 0 bases from V and 7 bases from J, the junction contained 4 bases not matched to a gene. The CDR3 has 13 amino acids. The CDR3: CSAREQGVGEAFF. In DNA, the CDR3 is TGCAGTGCTAGAGAACAGGGGGTAGGTGAAGCTTTCTTT.

This clonotype was counted many times. The V gene is TRBV12-3 or TRBV12-4, the J gene TRBJ2-1, with 9 bases lining up with TRBD2. J lost 9 bases, V lost 6 bases, and 12 bases had no gene match. CDR3 length equals 15 residues. The chain's CDR3 is CASSPSGVESGEQFF. DNA of the CDR3: TGTGCCAGCAGCCCTAGCGGGGTGGAATCGGGTGAGCAGTTCTTC.

The J gene is TRBJ2-3, the V gene TRBV11-2; TRBD1 or TRBD2 may be the D gene (5 bases each). Trimming stripped 5 bases from V and 2 bases from J, with 11 bases between. The CDR3 extends over 14 amino acids. Germline CDR1 SGHAT, CDR2 FQNNGV. The CDR3 DNA reads TGTGCCAGCAGCCTCCGGGACCACACAGATACGCAGTATTTT. This gives the protein CASSLRDHTDTQYF.

The chain has TRBV6-2 or TRBV6-3 and TRBJ2-5, with D tentatively TRBD2 (5 bases). The CDR3 loop spans 14 amino acids. CDR1 and CDR2 from the germline V gene are MNHEY and SVGEGT. V was shortened by 0 bases and J by 5 bases, with 10 bases between the two germline ends. The CDR3 DNA reads as TGTGCCAGCAGTTACTCGAGGGTTCCCGAGACCCAGTACTTC. This translates into CASSYSRVPETQYF.

This clonotype was observed a few times. The rearrangement links TRBV3-1 to TRBJ2-7; the match to TRBD1 covers 7 bases. The V gene's germline CDR1 is LGHDT and CDR2 YNNKEL (reference sequence). After removal of 3 bases from V and 2 bases from J, the junction contained 7 bases not matched to a gene. The CDR3 extends over 15 amino acids. The CDR3 here is CASSHPGTVTYEQYF. The DNA of the CDR3 is TGTGCCAGCAGCCATCCCGGGACAGTAACCTACGAGCAGTACTTC.

This clonotype was picked up a small number of times. The chain is built from TRBV9 and TRBJ2-1; 9 nucleotides agree with TRBD1. V shed 6 bases, J shed 7 bases, and the junction held 8 bases outside the gene matches. This CDR3 region has 14 residues. Germline CDR1 SGDLS, CDR2 YYNGEE. CDR3 in amino acids: CASTGQGMMNEQFF. CDR3 coding DNA: TGTGCCAGCACGGGACAGGGAATGATGAATGAGCAGTTCTTC.

V is TRBV29-1 and J is TRBJ1-5, with a possible D match to TRBD1 (5 bases). CDR3 length equals 13 residues. Germline V gene data show CDR1 as SQVTM and CDR2 as ANQGSEA. V was clipped by 7 bases and J by 2 bases, with 12 bases between them. The CDR3 here is CSASRGGNQPQHF. DNA for the CDR3: TGCAGCGCTAGTCGGGGGGGCAATCAGCCCCAGCATTTT. Filled out from reference TRBV29-1 and TRBJ1-5, the complete variable domain reads SAVISQKPSRDICQRGTSLTIQCQVDSQVTMMFWYRQQPGQSLTLIATANQGSEATYESGFVIDKFPISRPNLTFSTLTVSNMSPEDSSIYLCSASRGGNQPQHFGDGTRLSIL.

V gene TRBV20-1 combines with J gene TRBJ1-5, with D perhaps matching TRBD1 (6 bases). V was shortened by 0 bases and J by 2 bases, with 14 bases between the two germline ends. Germline V CDR1 and CDR2: DFQATT, SNEGSKA (reference sequence). The CDR3 contains 16 residues. Here the CDR3 DNA reads TGCAGTGCTAGAGAAATAAGGGGGGGGGGCAATCAGCCCCAGCATTTT. Residues: CSAREIRGGGNQPQHF.

This clonotype was counted a few times. V and J are TRBV5-1 and TRBJ2-3, with 10 bases identical to TRBD2. This CDR3 has 15 amino acids. Germline V gene data show CDR1 as SGHRS and CDR2 as YFSETQ. V lost 0 bases, J lost 7 bases, and 5 bases stayed unmatched. The CDR3 DNA is TGCGCCAGCAGCTTGGCCGGGACTAGCGAAAATACGCAGTATTTT. Protein sequence: CASSLAGTSENTQYF.

The chain joins TRBV28 to TRBJ1-5, with TRBD1 identical over 7 bases. The CDR3 length is 16 residues. J lost 3 bases, V lost 3 bases, and 8 bases had no gene match. Germline values: CDR1 MDHEN, CDR2 SYDVKM. CDR3 region: CASSFAGTAYNQPQHF. In nucleotides, the CDR3 is TGTGCCAGCAGTTTCGCCGGGACAGCCTACAATCAGCCCCAGCATTTT.